This TCR beta chain was retrieved from a study of T cells in Graves' hyperthyroidism and ophthalmopathy. Study in general: Pretreatment peripheral blood was obtained at initial diagnosis.

The source material, RNA transcripts, was used to amplify TCR beta CDR3 regions. The HTBI primer set drove a first-round RT-PCR of the TCR CDR3. One entry per CDR3 protein, called by TCRdb with MiXCR from the multiplex PCR reads. The data show under 450,000 distinct CDR3 sequences, with around a sixth seen just once and around an eighth held by the top ten. Points from the study as a whole: Most thyroid clonotypes with frequency above 0.001 were detected in blood.

The CDR3 is 16 residues long. V gave up 6 bases and J gave up 4 bases; unmatched junction bases: 13. From germline, CDR1 is SEHNR and CDR2 FQNEAQ (reference sequence). Uncontrolled infection, other autoimmune disease, pregnancy or lactation barred patients from enrollment. This clonotype was detected many times. Its antigen is not identified. Sequencing was carried out using blood. The genes are TRBV7-9 and TRBJ1-1; TRBD1 matches 8 bases. This clonotype was sampled from a woman aged 18-29 years with Graves' hyperthyroidism. In DNA, the CDR3 is TGTGCCAGCAGTACCACCCAGGGGGCGGGGACCACTGAAGCTTTCTTT. Translated, it gives CASSTTQGAGTTEAFF. Full variable domain (outside the CDR3, taken from reference TRBV7-9 and TRBJ1-1): DTGVSQNPRHKITKRGQNVTFRCDPISEHNRLYWYRQTLGQGPEFLTYFQNEAQLEKSRLLSDRFSAERPKGSFSTLEIQRTEQGDSAMYLCASSTTQGAGTTEAFFGQGTRLTVV.